This T cell receptor beta chain is from a study of post-analysis software for immune sequencing data. Broader study findings: Relative to controls, patients with multiple sclerosis showed significantly lower normalized Chao1 diversity. A few TRBV segments (TRBV5-6, TRBV5-1 and TRBV20-1 among them) occurred more frequently in patients than in controls.

This clonotype appeared a few times. Its antigen is not known. The CDR3 is made up of 15 amino acids. V was trimmed by 0 bases and J by 6 bases, leaving 14 bases between them. Presence of unique molecular identifiers characterized the TCR beta cDNA libraries. TCRdb reprocessed the PCR reads via MiXCR and lists one record per CDR3 protein. This sample has more than 450,000 distinct CDR3 sequences; roughly 40% occur once, and the top ten carry more than 1.5%. This TCR derives from a girl aged 10 to 17 with multiple sclerosis. Sequenced: blood. The chain uses TRBV12-3 or TRBV12-4 and TRBJ1-1; D is possibly TRBD1 (5 bases). CDR3 protein: CASSLAYGAGSEAFF. The CDR3 DNA is TGTGCCAGCAGTTTAGCTTACGGGGCGGGTTCTGAAGCTTTCTTT.